Each of the 13 T cell receptor beta chains below was sequenced from the same sample in a study of cytomegalovirus exposure and HLA in healthy donors. PCR was performed using 60 Vbeta and 13 Jbeta primers. The repertoire was sequenced with immunoSEQ multiplex PCR; TCRdb's copy has only in-frame clones and lacks some. Among over 150,000 clones listed, roughly 80% were seen once. The sequenced sample was PBMCs. All receptors derive from a woman aged 25 to 39 in good health and CMV-seronegative.

The chain has TRBV5-4 and TRBJ2-5; possibly TRBD2 for D (6 bases). The V gene's germline CDR1 is SGHNT and CDR2 YYREEE (reference sequence). Deletions cut 2 bases from V and 1 base from J, with 9 bases between. The CDR3 length is 14 residues. The CDR3 protein is CASSLPGSQETQYF. CDR3 sequence (DNA): TGTGCCAGCAGCTTACCCGGGAGCCAAGAGACCCAGTACTTC.

This chain uses TRBV6-5 with TRBJ1-2; 11 nucleotides align to TRBD1. Germline V gene lookup returns CDR1 MNHEY and CDR2 SVGAGI. V lost 6 bases, J lost 4 bases, and 7 bases stayed unmatched. This CDR3 region has 15 residues. In DNA, the CDR3 is TGTGCCAGCAGGGGACAGGGGGGGAGTTTCTATGGCTACACCTTC. Its translation: CASRGQGGSFYGYTF.

This rearrangement joins TRBV5-1 to TRBJ2-5; tentative D call: TRBD1 (5 bases). V shed 6 bases and J shed 4 bases, with 13 bases lying between them. CDR1 is SGHRS, CDR2 YFSETQ, per germline. The CDR3 runs 13 residues. The CDR3 loop is CASTTLRGETQYF. The CDR3 DNA reads as TGCGCCAGCACTACCCTTAGGGGAGAGACCCAGTACTTC.

The J gene is TRBJ2-2, the V gene TRBV5-1, with 11 bases that match TRBD1. CDR3 length: 16 amino acids. The V and J ends lost 3 bases and 5 bases, in that order; junction bases with no gene match: 6. The germline V gene encodes CDR1 SGHRS and CDR2 YFSETQ. The CDR3 protein is CASSSRTGGETGELFF. Written as DNA, the CDR3 is TGCGCCAGCAGCTCTCGGACAGGGGGCGAAACCGGGGAGCTGTTTTTT.

J is TRBJ1-1 and V is TRBV5-5; D gene ambiguous. The CDR3 runs 14 residues. The germline V gene encodes CDR1 SGHKS and CDR2 YYEKEE (reference sequence). Trimming pared 2 bases from V and 3 bases from J, leaving 11 bases between. CDR3 nucleotide sequence: TGTGCCAGCAGCTTTAATGTACCGGACACTGAAGCTTTCTTT. Protein: CASSFNVPDTEAFF.

The chain uses TRBV5-1 and TRBJ1-1; a possible D gene is TRBD1 (5 bases). Germline CDR1 is SGHRS and CDR2 is YFSETQ. The CDR3 covers 14 residues. Deletions cut 2 bases from V and 4 bases from J, with 12 bases between. CDR3 bases: TGCGCCAGCAGCTTTGTCCTCGGGGGCACTGAAGCTTTCTTT. As protein: CASSFVLGGTEAFF. Full variable domain (rest looked up from reference TRBV5-1 and TRBJ1-1): KAGVTQTPRYLIKTRGQQVTLSCSPISGHRSVSWYQQTPGQGLQFLFEYFSETQRNKGNFPGRFSGRQFSNSRSEMNVSTLELGDSALYLCASSFVLGGTEAFFGQGTRLTVV.

The genes are TRBV28 and TRBJ2-3; 10 bases match TRBD2. Trimming cost V 11 bases and J 5 bases; bases outside gene matches: 7. The V gene's germline CDR1 is MDHEN and CDR2 SYDVKM. This CDR3 has 13 amino acids. The CDR3 reads CASASGSLDTQYF. Here the CDR3 DNA reads TGTGCCTCAGCTAGCGGGAGTTTAGATACGCAGTATTTT.

This rearrangement joins TRBV5-1 to TRBJ1-1, with TRBD1 identical over 9 bases. V lost 8 bases to trimming and J lost 1 base; unmatched junction nucleotides: 6. The CDR3 totals 14 residues. The germline V gene encodes CDR1 SGHRS and CDR2 YFSETQ. In nucleotides, the CDR3 is TGCGCCAGTCGGCCACAGGGGGCGAACACTGAAGCTTTCTTT. It specifies CASRPQGANTEAFF.

V usage is TRBV9 and J usage is TRBJ2-7, with 7 positions matching TRBD1. The junction had 2 bases not matched to a gene; V was cut back by 2 bases and J by 0 bases. The germline gives CDR1 SGDLS, CDR2 YYNGEE. The CDR3 is 14 amino acids. The CDR3 nucleotides are TGTGCCAGCAGCGTTCAGGGGGTCTCCTACGAGCAGTACTTC. It specifies CASSVQGVSYEQYF. Full variable domain (outside the CDR3, taken from reference TRBV9 and TRBJ2-7): DSGVTQTPKHLITATGQRVTLRCSPRSGDLSVYWYQQSLDQGLQFLIQYYNGEERAKGNILERFSAQQFPDLHSELNLSSLELGDSALYFCASSVQGVSYEQYFGPGTRLTVT.

The chain has TRBV4-2 and TRBJ1-5; D not resolved. The CDR3 loop spans 17 amino acids. Per germline, CDR1 LGHNA and CDR2 YNFKEQ. The V end was cut by 1 base, the J end by 8 bases, with 21 bases between. CDR3 DNA: TGTGCCAGCAGCCAAGCTCCGAGAGTTAACCCTTATGAGCCCCAGCATTTT. It yields the protein CASSQAPRVNPYEPQHF.

This chain joins TRBV6-5 and TRBJ1-6; D call uncertain. The CDR3 covers 13 residues. CDR1 and CDR2 (germline): MNHEY, SVGAGI. Trimming shortened V by 6 bases and J by 9 bases, and 12 bases separated the two germline ends. CDR3 protein: CASRPRQISPLHF. The CDR3 coding sequence is TGTGCCAGCAGACCCCGACAAATTTCACCCCTCCACTTT.

The chain combines TRBV9 with TRBJ2-2; 7 bases line up with TRBD2. The CDR3 has 13 residues. CDR1 and CDR2 (germline): SGDLS, YYNGEE. Losses at the gene ends were 0 bases for V and 11 bases for J; bases not matched to a gene: 4. CDR3 residues: CASSVGDYPELFF. CDR3 DNA: TGTGCCAGCAGCGTAGGGGACTATCCCGAGCTGTTTTTT.

The genes are TRBV19 and TRBJ1-2; 7 positions match TRBD1. Germline CDR1 and CDR2: LNHDA and SQIVND (reference sequence). The CDR3 runs 14 residues. The ends lost 7 bases at V and 3 bases at J; junction bases unmatched: 8. The CDR3 is CASTRRGGDYGYTF. As DNA, the CDR3 is TGTGCCAGTACCCGGCGAGGGGGCGACTATGGCTACACCTTC.